This TCR beta chain is from a study of T cell responses to AZD1222 COVID-19 vaccine. Regarding the study as a whole: Reportedly, nearly half the spike-specific TCRs target unmutated variant regions.

Clones were read by immunoSEQ multiplex PCR, and TCRdb kept only the in-frame ones, dropping some. The sample records roughly 120,000 clones, 92% being singletons. On this clone: Its antigen is still unknown.

The CDR3 spans 16 residues. Trimming removed 3 bases from V and 0 bases from J, with 14 bases in between. Germline V lookup: CDR1 SGHRS, CDR2 YFSETQ. The sample here was peripheral blood, taken on day 0 of AZD1222 vaccination. The TCR sequence derives from an adult in good health. The chain recombines TRBV5-1 with TRBJ2-3, with D possibly called TRBD1 or TRBD2 (6 bases each). CDR3 loop: CASSSGDKRSTDTQYF. Written as DNA, the CDR3 is TGCGCCAGCAGCTCGGGGGACAAGAGAAGCACAGATACGCAGTATTTT.